The T cell receptor beta chain under discussion was sequenced for a study of technical replicates of blood from a handful of donors. The V and J ends lost 3 bases and 1 base respectively, with 3 bases between them. Germline CDR1 reads MNHEY; CDR2 reads SMNVEV (reference sequence). The length of the CDR3 is 13 residues. Method: immunoSEQ multiplex PCR; TCRdb's copy keeps in-frame clones and lacks some. Of 65,000 to 95,000 clones listed, nearly 98% are singletons. The specimen sequenced was T cells isolated from PBMCs. The V and J genes are TRBV27 and TRBJ2-2; D not resolved. The receptor comes from a human donor in good health. CDR3 loop: CASSFKNTGELFF. For the CDR3, the DNA is TGTGCCAGCAGTTTCAAGAACACCGGGGAGCTGTTTTTT.